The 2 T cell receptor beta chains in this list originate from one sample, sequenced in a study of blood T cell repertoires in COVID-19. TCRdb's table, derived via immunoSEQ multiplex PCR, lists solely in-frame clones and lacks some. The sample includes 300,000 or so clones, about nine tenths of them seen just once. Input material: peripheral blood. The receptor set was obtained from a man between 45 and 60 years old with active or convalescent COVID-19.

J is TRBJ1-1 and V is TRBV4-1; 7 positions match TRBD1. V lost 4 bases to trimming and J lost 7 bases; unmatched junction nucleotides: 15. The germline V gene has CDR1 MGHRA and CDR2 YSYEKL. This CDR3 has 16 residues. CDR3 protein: CASSPSKRQGTDEAFF. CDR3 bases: TGCGCCAGCAGCCCGTCGAAAAGACAAGGGACAGATGAAGCTTTCTTT.

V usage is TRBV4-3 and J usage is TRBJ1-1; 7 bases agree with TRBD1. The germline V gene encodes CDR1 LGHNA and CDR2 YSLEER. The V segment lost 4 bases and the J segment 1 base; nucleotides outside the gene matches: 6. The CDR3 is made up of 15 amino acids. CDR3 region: CASSRTTGRNTEAFF. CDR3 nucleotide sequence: TGCGCCAGCAGCCGTACGACAGGGAGGAACACTGAAGCTTTCTTT.